Following are 22 T cell receptor beta chains from one sample sequenced in a study of spatial heterogeneity in lung cancer. Time point in this sample: blood at routine non-recurrence follow-up after resection. MiXCR was run by TCRdb on the 5' RACE reads, yielding one entry per CDR3 protein. Of about 43,000 distinct CDR3 sequences in the sample, 20% to 25% were seen once. The material was PBMCs, obtained at follow-up. The receptors were sampled from a female donor with early-stage non-small cell lung cancer.

This sequence joins TRBV6-5 and TRBJ1-1; D not resolved. This CDR3 spans 12 amino acids. Germline V gene sequence: CDR1 MNHEY, CDR2 SVGAGI. Trimming pared 7 bases from V and 10 bases from J, leaving 16 bases between. CDR3 residues: CASKGGLRGAFF. CDR3 bases: TGTGCCAGCAAAGGTGGTCTTCGGGGAGCTTTCTTT.

This clonotype was counted ten times or more. The DNA of the CDR3 is TGTGCCAGCAGCTTCCTAGCGGGATACGAGCAGTACGTC. Its protein is CASSFLAGYEQYV. The V and J genes are TRBV7-9 and TRBJ2-7; 9 nucleotides agree with TRBD2. The length of the CDR3 is 13 residues. Germline lookup yields CDR1 SEHNR and CDR2 FQNEAQ (reference sequence). Trimming took 3 bases from V and 4 from J; bases not matched to a gene: 1.

In this sample, this clonotype turned up many times. The chain recombines TRBV24-1 with TRBJ2-3; possible D gene TRBD2, 6 bases. With 0 bases removed from V and 2 bases from J, the gap between germline ends came to 17 bases. The CDR3 sequence is 18 residues long. Germline V gene data show CDR1 as KGHDR and CDR2 as SFDVKD. The CDR3 bases are TGTGCCACCAGTGATTTGCCCCCCGTGGAGGGTTACACAGATACGCAGTATTTT. The encoded protein is CATSDLPPVEGYTDTQYF.

The chain employs TRBV20-1 and TRBJ1-1; D is uncertain. The germline V gene encodes CDR1 DFQATT and CDR2 SNEGSKA (reference sequence). CDR3 length: 11 amino acids. V was cut by 3 bases and J by 7 bases, with 9 bases left in between. CDR3 nucleotides: TGCAGTGCTAGGGGCCGGGGTGAAGCTTTCTTT. Protein: CSARGRGEAFF.

The CDR3 is CASSGYRNEQFF. CDR3 bases: TGTGCCAGCAGTGGGTACCGGAATGAGCAGTTCTTC. The rearrangement uses TRBV2 and TRBJ2-1; D not certain. Germline values: CDR1 SNHLY, CDR2 FYNNEI. Trimming removed 4 bases from V and 7 bases from J, with 8 bases in between. The CDR3 loop spans 12 amino acids.

The CDR3 coding sequence is TGCAGTGTCCCGCACCCGGGGGGGGCGCGTACTGAAGCTTTCTTT. It encodes CSVPHPGGARTEAFF. V and J are TRBV20-1 and TRBJ1-1; tentative D call: TRBD1 (6 bases). V was shortened by 7 bases and J by 5 bases, with 23 bases between the two germline ends. Germline CDR1 and CDR2: DFQATT and SNEGSKA (reference sequence). The CDR3 extends over 15 amino acids.

V gene TRBV12-3 or TRBV12-4 combines with J gene TRBJ1-2; TRBD1 is a possible D gene (5 bases). The CDR3 has 14 amino acids. Trimming stripped 6 bases from V and 1 base from J, with 12 bases between. In DNA form, the CDR3 reads TGTGCCAGCAGAACCACAGGTGATAACTATGGCTACACCTTC. Its protein product is CASRTTGDNYGYTF.

This clonotype was counted ten times or more. The chain uses TRBV7-2 and TRBJ1-4; D is undetermined. Trimming removed 0 bases from V and 7 bases from J, with 18 bases in between. CDR3 length: 17 amino acids. Germline loops: CDR1 SGHTA, CDR2 FQGNSA. The CDR3 loop reads CASSLASQPNFGEKLFF. The CDR3 DNA reads TGTGCCAGCAGCTTAGCGTCACAACCGAACTTTGGTGAAAAACTGTTTTTT.

The sample holds many counts of this clonotype. CDR3 in DNA: TGTGCCATCGGGTATGGAGGGGAGGAGACCCAGTACTTC. Residues: CAIGYGGEETQYF. This chain joins TRBV10-3 and TRBJ2-5; TRBD2 is a possible D gene (6 bases). Trimming cost V 8 bases and J 5 bases, with 15 bases left between them. This CDR3 contains 13 residues. Germline assignment: CDR1 ENHRY and CDR2 SYGVKD.

V is TRBV29-1 and J is TRBJ2-6, with D possibly matching TRBD1 (5 bases). Germline loops: CDR1 SQVTM, CDR2 ANQGSEA. This CDR3 spans 15 amino acids. Between the trimmed V and J ends, which lost 7 bases and 1 base, there was a span of 14 bases. The CDR3 DNA reads TGCAGCGCCCATGACAGCCCTTCTGGGGCCAACGTCCTGACTTTC. It translates to CSAHDSPSGANVLTF.

This clonotype was seen ten or more times. The gene calls are TRBV20-1 and TRBJ2-7, with 9 bases matching TRBD1. The CDR3 is 15 amino acids. The germline V gene has CDR1 DFQATT and CDR2 SNEGSKA (reference sequence). The ends lost 1 base at V and 2 bases at J; junction bases unmatched: 6. CDR3 DNA sequence: TGCAGTGCTAGAGCCGGGACAGGGCTTCCCTACGAGCAGTACGTC. Its protein product is CSARAGTGLPYEQYV.

This clonotype was detected ten times or more. This chain links TRBV20-1 with TRBJ2-1, with D tentatively TRBD2 (6 bases). This CDR3 is 16 amino acids long. The V end lost 0 bases, the J end lost 1 base, and 13 bases lay between the germline ends. CDR1 is DFQATT and CDR2 is SNEGSKA in the germline V gene (reference sequence). CDR3 loop: CSARDSGTVSYNEQFF. CDR3 in DNA: TGCAGTGCTAGAGATTCGGGGACTGTATCCTACAATGAGCAGTTCTTC.

The chain employs TRBV12-3 or TRBV12-4 and TRBJ1-4; 7 nucleotides line up with TRBD1. CDR3 length: 15 amino acids. V trimming: 5 bases; J trimming: 6 bases; junction bases outside the gene matches: 9. CDR3 residues: CASSPPLDRDEKLFF. The DNA for the CDR3 is TGTGCCAGCAGTCCCCCCCTCGACAGGGATGAAAAACTGTTTTTT.

The chain is built from TRBV6-1 and TRBJ1-1; possible D gene TRBD1, 6 bases. This CDR3 is built from 12 residues. Trimming removed 6 bases from V and 11 bases from J, with 16 bases in between. Germline-derived CDR1 and CDR2 are MNHNS and SASEGT. The CDR3 DNA reads as TGTGCCAGCAGGGGGACACCTACCGGGGCTTTCTTT. Translating gives CASRGTPTGAFF.

V is TRBV3-1 and J is TRBJ2-5, with D tentatively TRBD1 (5 bases). Germline-derived CDR1 and CDR2 are LGHDT and YNNKEL (reference sequence). The V end lost 5 bases, the J end lost 1 base, and 8 bases lay between the germline ends. The CDR3 is made up of 13 amino acids. CDR3 bases: TGTGCCAGCAGCAAGGACACCCAAGAGACCCAGTACTTC. Its translation: CASSKDTQETQYF.

This clonotype was counted ten times or more. The rearrangement links TRBV4-1 to TRBJ1-2, with TRBD1 as a possible D gene (6 bases). CDR3 length equals 15 residues. From germline, CDR1 is MGHRA and CDR2 YSYEKL. V was pared by 0 bases and J by 4 bases, with 12 bases between. DNA of the CDR3: TGCGCCAGCAGCCAAGAAGGGGGTATTACCTATGGCTACACCTTC. It codes for CASSQEGGITYGYTF.

This chain joins TRBV12-3 or TRBV12-4 and TRBJ2-2, with 7 bases matching TRBD2. The J segment lost 7 bases and the V segment lost 3 bases, leaving 5 bases of the junction unmatched. This CDR3 contains 14 residues. The CDR3 reads CASSFSGGGGELFF. As DNA, the CDR3 is TGTGCCAGCAGTTTCTCGGGGGGAGGCGGGGAGCTGTTTTTT.

This clonotype was counted between two and nine times. The rearrangement uses TRBV19 and TRBJ1-5, with D perhaps matching TRBD1 (5 bases). The germline V gene has CDR1 LNHDA and CDR2 SQIVND (reference sequence). The length of the CDR3 is 15 residues. V was trimmed by 4 bases and J by 2 bases, leaving 12 bases between them. The CDR3 reads CASSTLDTGNQPQHF. DNA of the CDR3: TGTGCCAGTAGTACCCTGGACACCGGCAATCAGCCCCAGCATTTT.

Many counts were recorded for this clonotype. V gene TRBV3-1 combines with J gene TRBJ2-1; a weak D match, TRBD1 (5 bases). This CDR3 spans 15 amino acids. Germline V lookup: CDR1 LGHDT, CDR2 YNNKEL (reference sequence). V was shortened by 0 bases and J by 5 bases, with 11 bases between the two germline ends. CDR3 loop: CASSQEGASHNEQFF. CDR3 DNA sequence: TGTGCCAGCAGCCAAGAAGGGGCTAGTCACAATGAGCAGTTCTTC.

This clonotype appeared a few times. The chain carries TRBV5-1 and TRBJ2-3; TRBD1 aligns across 8 bases. Looked up from germline, CDR1 is SGHRS and CDR2 is YFSETQ. V trimming: 7 bases; J trimming: 3 bases; junction bases outside the gene matches: 7. The CDR3 is 14 amino acids. The CDR3 DNA follows: TGCGCCAGCCTGCTTGGACAGGGAACAGATACGCAGTATTTT. Protein product: CASLLGQGTDTQYF.

This sequence joins TRBV5-1 and TRBJ1-6; D is uncertain. The ends were cut back, 0 bases at V and 8 bases at J, with 6 bases in the middle. CDR3 size: 13 residues. CDR1 and CDR2 from the germline V gene are SGHRS and YFSETQ. The CDR3 spells CASSLASDSPLHF. The CDR3 region has the DNA TGCGCCAGCAGCTTGGCCTCCGATTCACCCCTCCACTTT.

This clonotype was picked up many times. The chain has TRBV10-3 and TRBJ2-3, with TRBD1 identical over 11 bases. The ends lost 5 bases at V and 5 bases at J; junction bases unmatched: 6. This CDR3 contains 15 residues. Germline CDR1 reads ENHRY; CDR2 reads SYGVKD. CDR3 in amino acids: CAISLGTGGEDTQYF. The CDR3 region has the DNA TGTGCCATCAGTCTAGGGACAGGGGGGGAAGATACGCAGTATTTT.